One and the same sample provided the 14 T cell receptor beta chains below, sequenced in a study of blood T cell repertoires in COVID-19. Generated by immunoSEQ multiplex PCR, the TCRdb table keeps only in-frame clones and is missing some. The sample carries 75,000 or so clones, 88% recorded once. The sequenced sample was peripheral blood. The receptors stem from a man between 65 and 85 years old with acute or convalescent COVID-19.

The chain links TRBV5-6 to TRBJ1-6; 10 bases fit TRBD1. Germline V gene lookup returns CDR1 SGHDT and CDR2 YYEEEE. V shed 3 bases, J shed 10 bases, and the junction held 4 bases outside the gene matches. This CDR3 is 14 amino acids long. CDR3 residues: CASSSDRGRSPLHF. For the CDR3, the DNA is TGTGCCAGCAGCTCCGACAGGGGGCGGTCACCCCTCCACTTT.

The CDR3 sequence is CASERSYEQYF. The CDR3 DNA sequence: TGTGCCAGCGAGAGGAGCTACGAGCAGTACTTC. V is TRBV2 and J is TRBJ2-7; D ambiguous. Germline lookup yields CDR1 SNHLY and CDR2 FYNNEI. The CDR3 runs to 11 residues. Trimming left V 8 bases short and J 3 bases short, with 8 bases between.

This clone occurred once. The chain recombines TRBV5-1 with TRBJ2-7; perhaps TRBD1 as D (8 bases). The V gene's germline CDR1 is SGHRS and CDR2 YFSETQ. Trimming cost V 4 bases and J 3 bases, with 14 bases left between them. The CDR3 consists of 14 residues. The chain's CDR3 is CASSATGGDYEQYF. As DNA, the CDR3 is TGCGCCAGCAGCGCTACAGGGGGGGACTACGAGCAGTACTTC. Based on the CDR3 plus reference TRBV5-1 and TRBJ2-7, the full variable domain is KAGVTQTPRYLIKTRGQQVTLSCSPISGHRSVSWYQQTPGQGLQFLFEYFSETQRNKGNFPGRFSGRQFSNSRSEMNVSTLELGDSALYLCASSATGGDYEQYFGPGTRLTVT.

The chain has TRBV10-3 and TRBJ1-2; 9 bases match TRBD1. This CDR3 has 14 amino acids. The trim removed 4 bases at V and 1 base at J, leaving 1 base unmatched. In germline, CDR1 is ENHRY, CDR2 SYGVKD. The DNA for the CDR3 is TGTGCCATCAGTGGGACAGGGGTTAACTATGGCTACACCTTC. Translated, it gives CAISGTGVNYGYTF.

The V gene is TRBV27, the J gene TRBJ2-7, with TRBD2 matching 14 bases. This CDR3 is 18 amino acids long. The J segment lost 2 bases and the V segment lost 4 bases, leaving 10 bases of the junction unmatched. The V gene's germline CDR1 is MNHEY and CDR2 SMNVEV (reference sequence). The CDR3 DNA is TGTGCCAGCAGTTCGGGACTAGCGGGAGATAGCCTGACCTACGAGCAGTACTTC. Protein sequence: CASSSGLAGDSLTYEQYF.

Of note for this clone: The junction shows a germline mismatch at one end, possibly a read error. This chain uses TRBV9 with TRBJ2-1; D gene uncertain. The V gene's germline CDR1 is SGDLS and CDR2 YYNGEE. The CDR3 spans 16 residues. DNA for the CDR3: TGTGCCAGCAGTGTAGGCGTTAGTAGCTCCTACAATGAGCAGTTCTTC. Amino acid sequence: CASSVGVSSSYNEQFF.

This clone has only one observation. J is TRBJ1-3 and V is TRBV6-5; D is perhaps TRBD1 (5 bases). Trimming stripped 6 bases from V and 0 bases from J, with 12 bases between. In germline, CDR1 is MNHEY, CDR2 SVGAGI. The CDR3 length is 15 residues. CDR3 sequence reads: CASSTDTISGNTIYF. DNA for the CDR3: TGTGCCAGCAGCACGGACACCATCTCTGGAAACACCATATATTTT.

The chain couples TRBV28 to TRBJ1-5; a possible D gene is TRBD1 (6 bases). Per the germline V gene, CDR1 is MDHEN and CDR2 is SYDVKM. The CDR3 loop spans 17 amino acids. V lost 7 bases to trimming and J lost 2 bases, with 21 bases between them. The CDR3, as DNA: TGTGCCAGCACCCCCCAAGGGGGGGGGTTCCGCAATCAGCCCCAGCATTTT. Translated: CASTPQGGGFRNQPQHF.

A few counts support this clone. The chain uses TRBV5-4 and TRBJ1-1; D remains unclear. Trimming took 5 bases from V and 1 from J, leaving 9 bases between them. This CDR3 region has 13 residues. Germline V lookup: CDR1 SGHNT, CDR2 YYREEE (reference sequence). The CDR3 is CASRLGGNTEAFF. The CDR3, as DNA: TGTGCCAGCAGGCTGGGAGGGAACACTGAAGCTTTCTTT.

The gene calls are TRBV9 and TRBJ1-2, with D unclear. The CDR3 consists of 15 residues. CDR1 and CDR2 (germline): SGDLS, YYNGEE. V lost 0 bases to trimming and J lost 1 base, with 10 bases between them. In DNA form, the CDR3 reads TGTGCCAGCAGCGTAGGAGGAGGCCTTAACTATGGCTACACCTTC. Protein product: CASSVGGGLNYGYTF.

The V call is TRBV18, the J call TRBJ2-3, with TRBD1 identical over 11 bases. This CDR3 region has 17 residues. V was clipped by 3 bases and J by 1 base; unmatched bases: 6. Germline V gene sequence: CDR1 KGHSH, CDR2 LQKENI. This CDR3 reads CASSPTGQGAGTDTQYF. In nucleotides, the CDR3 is TGTGCCAGCTCACCCACCGGACAGGGGGCCGGCACAGATACGCAGTATTTT.

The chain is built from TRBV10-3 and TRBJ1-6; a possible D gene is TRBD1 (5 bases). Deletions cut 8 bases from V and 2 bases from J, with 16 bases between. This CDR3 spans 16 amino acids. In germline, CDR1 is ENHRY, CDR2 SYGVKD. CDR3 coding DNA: TGTGCCATCTCTGGGGCCAGGGAGGCCTATAATTCACCCCTCCACTTT. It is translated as CAISGAREAYNSPLHF.

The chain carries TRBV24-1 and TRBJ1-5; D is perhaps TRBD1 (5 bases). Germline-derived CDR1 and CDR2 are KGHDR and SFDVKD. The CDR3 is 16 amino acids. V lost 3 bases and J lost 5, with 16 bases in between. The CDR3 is CATSDHRPGGDQPQHF. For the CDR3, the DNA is TGTGCCACCAGTGATCACAGGCCGGGCGGTGATCAGCCCCAGCATTTT.

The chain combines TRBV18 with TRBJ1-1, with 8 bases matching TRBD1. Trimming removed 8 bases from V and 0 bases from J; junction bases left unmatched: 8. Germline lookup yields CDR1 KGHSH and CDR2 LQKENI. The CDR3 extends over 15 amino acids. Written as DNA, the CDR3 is TGTGCCAGCGCCGGGGACAGGTTTATGAACACTGAAGCTTTCTTT. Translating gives CASAGDRFMNTEAFF.